These 28 T cell receptor beta chains originate from one sample sequenced in a study of molecular identifiers for immune sequencing clone quantification. One entry per CDR3 protein results from TCRdb running MiXCR on the PCR reads. The repertoire consists of about 36,000 distinct CDR3 sequences, with roughly 20% occurring once and the leading ten covering approximately 7.1%. The specimen sequenced was naive CD8+ T cells from blood, with Jurkat cell RNA spiked in. Subset indicated: FACS-sorted CD8+CD4-CCR7+CD45RA+ naive T cells. All receptors derive from a human donor in good health. Some libraries in this study had Jurkat cell RNA spiked in.

V and J are TRBV6-6 and TRBJ2-3; 10 bases fit TRBD2. CDR1 is MNHNY, CDR2 SVGAGI, per germline (reference sequence). The CDR3 is 13 residues long. V shed 0 bases and J 13 bases; nucleotides not matched to a gene: 4. CDR3: CASSYSKAGGEYF. The DNA for the CDR3 is TGTGCCAGCAGTTACTCGAAAGCGGGGGGGGAGTATTTT.

This clonotype showed up many times. The J gene is TRBJ1-1, the V gene TRBV15; weak D call: TRBD1 (6 bases). The V end was cut by 0 bases, the J end by 5 bases, with 13 bases between. Germline assignment: CDR1 LNHNV and CDR2 YYDKDF (reference sequence). This CDR3 has 15 residues. CDR3 loop: CATSRDRGLITEAFF. For the CDR3, the DNA is TGTGCCACCAGCAGAGATCGGGGGCTGATAACTGAAGCTTTCTTT. Using reference TRBV15 and TRBJ1-1 for the parts outside the CDR3, the full variable domain is DAMVIQNPRYQVTQFGKPVTLSCSQTLNHNVMYWYQQKSSQAPKLLFHYYDKDFNNEADTPDNFQSRRPNTSFCFLDIRSPGLGDTAMYLCATSRDRGLITEAFFGQGTRLTVV.

Notes on this clonotype: Being one base from a much bigger clone, this may be a read error. V usage is TRBV30 and J usage is TRBJ1-5, with D possibly TRBD1 on 6 matching bases. Germline CDR1 is GTSNPN and CDR2 is SVGIG (reference sequence). The V gene lost 2 bases and the J gene lost 0 bases, with 14 bases spanning the gap. The CDR3 has 16 residues. In DNA, the CDR3 is TGTGCCTGGAGTTGGGACACCACTTATAGCAATCAGCCCCAGCATTTT. This gives the protein CAWSWDTTYSNQPQHF.

There are many counts of this clonotype. This sequence joins TRBV29-1 and TRBJ1-1; no clear D. There are 10 residues in the CDR3. Germline CDR1 and CDR2: SQVTM and ANQGSEA. Trimming cost V 5 bases and J 8 bases, with 9 bases left between them. CDR3 region: CSVKTHEAFF. The CDR3 bases are TGCAGCGTTAAGACACACGAAGCTTTCTTT.

The chain employs TRBV6-5 and TRBJ2-1, with D possibly matching TRBD2 (5 bases). The last part of the DNA fits TRBJ2-7 better; the J call may be wrong. Germline values: CDR1 MNHEY, CDR2 SVGAGI. CDR3 size: 12 residues. CDR3 in amino acids: CASSTTNNEQYF. CDR3 in DNA: TGTGCCAGCAGTACGACTAACAATGAGCAGTACTTC.

J is TRBJ2-5 and V is TRBV7-2; D is unclear. This CDR3 spans 15 amino acids. Germline lookup yields CDR1 SGHTA and CDR2 FQGNSA. Between the trimmed V and J ends, which lost 6 bases and 5 bases, there was a span of 19 bases. DNA for the CDR3: TGTGCCAGCAGATCTATCACGCCGCGGTGGGAGACCCAGTACTTC. It codes for CASRSITPRWETQYF.

This rearrangement joins TRBV20-1 to TRBJ2-7; the D call may be TRBD1 or TRBD2 (6 bases each). V was shortened by 6 bases and J by 4 bases, with 10 bases between the two germline ends. The V gene's germline CDR1 is DFQATT and CDR2 SNEGSKA (reference sequence). This CDR3 has 11 residues. CDR3 protein: CSARGRYEQYF. DNA for the CDR3: TGCAGTGCCCGGGGGCGTTACGAGCAGTACTTC.

This clonotype was counted at least ten times. This sequence joins TRBV9 and TRBJ2-4, with 8 bases matching TRBD2. Germline V lookup: CDR1 SGDLS, CDR2 YYNGEE. V lost 3 bases and J lost 7; bases outside the gene matches: 21. The CDR3 contains 19 residues. CDR3 region: CASSAPRDGAGTSLNIQYF. DNA for the CDR3: TGTGCCAGCAGCGCCCCCCGGGACGGAGCCGGGACTAGTCTGAACATTCAGTACTTC.

This clonotype was counted ten times or more. The chain employs TRBV4-3 and TRBJ2-1; possible D gene TRBD2, 6 bases. Looked up from germline, CDR1 is LGHNA and CDR2 is YSLEER. The CDR3 has 12 residues. Trimming left V 4 bases short and J 7 bases short, with 8 bases between. DNA of the CDR3: TGCGCCAGCAGCCGGGGGGATAATGAGCAGTTCTTC. This gives the protein CASSRGDNEQFF.

This clonotype has at least ten counts. The rearrangement joins TRBV4-3 to TRBJ2-7; 9 bases match TRBD2. This CDR3 is 17 amino acids long. The ends lost 0 bases at V and 3 bases at J; junction bases unmatched: 9. Germline V lookup: CDR1 LGHNA, CDR2 YSLEER. The CDR3 bases are TGCGCCAGCAGCCAAGAAGCGGAGGTAGCGGGGGTCTACGAGCAGTACTTC. Translation gives CASSQEAEVAGVYEQYF.

This clonotype was seen more than once but under ten times. A much larger clonotype is one base distant, so this may be a read error. This chain joins TRBV7-9 and TRBJ2-7; 7 bases map to TRBD1. The CDR3 length is 14 residues. V shed 7 bases and J 2 bases; nucleotides not matched to a gene: 8. The germline CDR1 and CDR2 sequences are SEHNR and FQNEAQ (reference sequence). CDR3 residues: CASNSRDRAYEQYF. CDR3 DNA: TGTGCCAGCAACTCAAGAGACAGGGCCTACGAGCAGTACTTC.

This clonotype appeared a few times. The genes are TRBV28 and TRBJ2-4; no reliable D call. This CDR3 spans 14 amino acids. The germline gives CDR1 MDHEN, CDR2 SYDVKM. The ends were cut back, 3 bases at V and 2 bases at J, with 8 bases in the middle. The CDR3 loop reads CASSFTITKNIQYF. For the CDR3, the DNA is TGTGCCAGCAGTTTTACCATAACCAAAAACATTCAGTACTTC.

This clonotype was found many times. The CDR3, as DNA: TGTGCCAGCAGTCCCCCGCTAGCGGGAGTGGATGAGCAGTTCTTC. Its translation: CASSPPLAGVDEQFF. The chain carries TRBV28 and TRBJ2-1; 10 bases agree with TRBD2. Germline lookup yields CDR1 MDHEN and CDR2 SYDVKM. The CDR3 sequence is 15 residues long. The trim removed 5 bases at V and 8 bases at J, leaving 9 bases unmatched.

There are many counts of this clonotype. The gene calls are TRBV11-2 and TRBJ2-7; tentative D call: TRBD1 (5 bases). V was trimmed by 6 bases and J by 3 bases, leaving 12 bases between them. CDR3 size: 13 residues. The V gene's germline CDR1 is SGHAT and CDR2 FQNNGV. CDR3 nucleotides: TGTGCCAGCAGTAGCAGGACAATCTACGAGCAGTACTTC. This translates into CASSSRTIYEQYF.

This clonotype was recorded at least ten times. The rearrangement links TRBV28 to TRBJ1-6; 7 bases are a match to TRBD1. From germline, CDR1 is MDHEN and CDR2 SYDVKM. The CDR3 has 14 residues. Trimming removed 3 bases from V and 10 bases from J; junction bases left unmatched: 6. The CDR3 is CASSFRQGMSPLHF. Written as DNA, the CDR3 is TGTGCCAGCAGTTTTAGACAGGGAATGTCACCCCTCCACTTT.

This clonotype was detected ten times or more. The chain links TRBV28 to TRBJ2-3; D not certain. Germline lookup yields CDR1 MDHEN and CDR2 SYDVKM. The CDR3 contains 15 residues. Trimming pared 2 bases from V and 0 bases from J, leaving 9 bases between. CDR3 region: CASSLGELSTDTQYF. The CDR3 DNA sequence: TGTGCCAGCAGTTTAGGCGAGTTAAGCACAGATACGCAGTATTTT.

The V and J genes are TRBV7-6 and TRBJ2-7; 9 nucleotides match TRBD2. The V gene end was trimmed by 5 bases and the J gene end by 2 bases; junction bases not matched to a gene: 16. This CDR3 has 18 residues. The germline V gene has CDR1 SGHVS and CDR2 FNYEAQ. The CDR3 region is CASSLGTSFPPGTYEQYF. The CDR3 bases are TGTGCCAGCAGCCTGGGGACTAGCTTCCCCCCTGGCACCTACGAGCAGTACTTC.

This clonotype appeared many times. This chain joins TRBV13 and TRBJ2-5, with D possibly matching TRBD2 (5 bases). The CDR3 spans 13 residues. V was clipped by 5 bases and J by 2 bases, with 9 bases between them. CDR1 and CDR2 (germline): PRHDT, FYEKMQ (reference sequence). The DNA for the CDR3 is TGTGCCAGCAGCCTCCGACTACAAGAGACCCAGTACTTC. Residues: CASSLRLQETQYF.

This clonotype was found many times. V is TRBV7-2 and J is TRBJ1-5, with a possible D match to TRBD1 (5 bases). The CDR3 spans 15 residues. The germline CDR1 and CDR2 sequences are SGHTA and FQGNSA. The V end lost 1 base, the J end lost 5 bases, and 12 bases lay between the germline ends. The CDR3 nucleotides read TGTGCCAGCAGCTTAGGTGGTGGGGCCCATCAGCCCCAGCATTTT. Translating gives CASSLGGGAHQPQHF. The whole variable domain, filled in from reference TRBV7-2 and TRBJ1-5, reads GAGVSQSPSNKVTEKGKDVELRCDPISGHTALYWYRQSLGQGLEFLIYFQGNSAPDKSGLPSDRFSAERTGGSVSTLTIQRTQQEDSAVYLCASSLGGGAHQPQHFGDGTRLSIL.

At least ten counts were recorded for this clonotype. The V call is TRBV4-3, the J call TRBJ1-1; tentatively, D is TRBD1 (5 bases). Germline V gives CDR1 LGHNA, CDR2 YSLEER. The CDR3 spans 14 residues. The germline V and J ends were trimmed by 0 bases and 5 bases, with 10 bases remaining between them. The CDR3 region has the DNA TGCGCCAGCAGCCAAGATGGGGGTTGGACTGAAGCTTTCTTT. Its protein is CASSQDGGWTEAFF.

Notes on this clonotype: A clone one base away is much larger, so this may be a read error. The chain links TRBV3-1 to TRBJ1-2, with 7 bases fitting TRBD1. The CDR3 totals 14 residues. Germline assignment: CDR1 LGHDT and CDR2 YNNKEL (reference sequence). The CDR3: CASNQIQGKDGYTF. The CDR3 nucleotides read TGTGCCAGCAACCAAATACAGGGGAAGGATGGCTACACCTTC. Looking up the rest from reference TRBV3-1 and TRBJ1-2 gives the full variable domain: DTAVSQTPKYLVTQMGNDKSIKCEQNLGHDTMYWYKQDSKKFLKIMFSYNNKELIINETVPNRFSPKSPDKAHLNLHINSLELGDSAVYFCASNQIQGKDGYTFGSGTRLTVV.

At least ten counts were recorded for this clonotype. This chain links TRBV7-2 with TRBJ2-5, with 7 bases aligning to TRBD1. The junction had 11 bases not matched to a gene; V was cut back by 6 bases and J by 1 base. Germline V lookup: CDR1 SGHTA, CDR2 FQGNSA. This CDR3 region has 16 residues. Written as DNA, the CDR3 is TGTGCCAGCAGGTTCCAGGGGCCAGGGGGCCAAGAGACCCAGTACTTC. Its protein is CASRFQGPGGQETQYF.

This clonotype appeared many times. This sequence joins TRBV3-1 and TRBJ2-1; D not resolved. The CDR3 runs to 13 residues. Germline loops: CDR1 LGHDT, CDR2 YNNKEL (reference sequence). Trimming shortened V by 5 bases and J by 3 bases, and 8 bases separated the two germline ends. The CDR3 nucleotides read TGTGCCAGCAGCGAGGTGGGCTACAATGAGCAGTTCTTC. Encoded protein: CASSEVGYNEQFF.

With respect to this clonotype: Being one base from a much bigger clone, this may be a read error. The V call is TRBV29-1, the J call TRBJ2-3, with D hard to call. V shed 4 bases and J shed 6 bases, with 8 bases lying between them. This CDR3 contains 11 residues. The germline gives CDR1 SQVTM, CDR2 ANQGSEA. The CDR3 loop reads CSVVVRDTQYF. The CDR3 bases are TGCAGCGTTGTTGTCCGGGATACGCAGTATTTT.

In regard to this clonotype: A much larger clone differs from this one at a single base, so this may be a read error. The chain uses TRBV5-6 and TRBJ2-1, with 13 bases lining up with TRBD2. The V gene's germline CDR1 is SGHDT and CDR2 YYEEEE. The CDR3 covers 13 residues. The CDR3 spells CASSLTSGRGWSF. In nucleotides, the CDR3 is TGTGCCAGCAGCTTAACTAGCGGGAGGGGCTGGTCCTTC.

The chain carries TRBV12-3 or TRBV12-4 and TRBJ1-5, with TRBD1 identical over 7 bases. CDR3 length: 15 amino acids. V shed 5 bases, J shed 8 bases, and the junction held 12 bases outside the gene matches. The CDR3 protein is CASSGPDGQGEPQHF. The CDR3 DNA sequence: TGTGCCAGCAGTGGGCCAGACGGCCAGGGGGAGCCCCAGCATTTT.

CDR3 in amino acids: CASRREETQYF. CDR3 nucleotides: TGTGCCAGCAGGAGAGAAGAGACCCAGTACTTC. The V call is TRBV12-3 or TRBV12-4, the J call TRBJ2-5; no definite D call. Trimming took 6 bases from V and 3 from J, leaving 5 bases between them. This CDR3 has 11 residues.

As for this clonotype: A much bigger clone sits one base away, suggesting this may be a read error. This chain links TRBV20-1 with TRBJ2-1, with D perhaps being TRBD1 or TRBD2 (5 bases each). This CDR3 has 13 residues. CDR1 and CDR2 from the germline V gene are DFQATT and SNEGSKA (reference sequence). Trimming took off 5 bases at V and 4 bases at J, with 12 bases between the two ends. The CDR3 nucleotides read TGCAGTGCTGTGGGACCAAAGTACAATGAGCAGTTCTTC. Its protein is CSAVGPKYNEQFF.